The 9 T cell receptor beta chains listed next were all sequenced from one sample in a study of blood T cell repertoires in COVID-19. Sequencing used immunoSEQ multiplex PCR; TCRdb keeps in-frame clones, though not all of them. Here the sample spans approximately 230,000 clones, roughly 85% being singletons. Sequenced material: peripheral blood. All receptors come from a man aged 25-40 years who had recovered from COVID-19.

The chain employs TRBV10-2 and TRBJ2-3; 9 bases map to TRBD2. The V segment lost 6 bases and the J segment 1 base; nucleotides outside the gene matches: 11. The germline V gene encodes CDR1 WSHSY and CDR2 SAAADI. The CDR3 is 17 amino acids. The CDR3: CASSSSTVAGGTDTQYF. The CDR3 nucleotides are TGCGCCAGCAGCTCTTCAACGGTAGCGGGGGGCACAGATACGCAGTATTTT.

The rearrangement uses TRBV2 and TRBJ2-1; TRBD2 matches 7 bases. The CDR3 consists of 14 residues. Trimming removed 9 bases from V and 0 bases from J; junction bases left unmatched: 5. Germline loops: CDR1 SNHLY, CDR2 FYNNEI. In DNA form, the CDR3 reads TGTGCCAGTCCACGGGGGGTCTCCTACAATGAGCAGTTCTTC. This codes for CASPRGVSYNEQFF.

The CDR3 DNA sequence: TGCGCCAGCAGCCCCGACAGGTTTGGAACTTTCTTT. This translates into CASSPDRFGTFF. The genes are TRBV5-1 and TRBJ1-1, with a possible D match to TRBD1 (6 bases). The V gene lost 4 bases and the J gene lost 12 bases, with 16 bases spanning the gap. The CDR3 has 12 residues. From germline, CDR1 is SGHRS and CDR2 YFSETQ.

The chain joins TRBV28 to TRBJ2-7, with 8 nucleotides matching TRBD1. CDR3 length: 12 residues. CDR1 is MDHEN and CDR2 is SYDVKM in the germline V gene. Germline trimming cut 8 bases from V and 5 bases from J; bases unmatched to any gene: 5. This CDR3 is CASLDRVNEQYF. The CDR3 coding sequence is TGTGCCAGCCTGGACAGGGTCAACGAGCAGTACTTC.

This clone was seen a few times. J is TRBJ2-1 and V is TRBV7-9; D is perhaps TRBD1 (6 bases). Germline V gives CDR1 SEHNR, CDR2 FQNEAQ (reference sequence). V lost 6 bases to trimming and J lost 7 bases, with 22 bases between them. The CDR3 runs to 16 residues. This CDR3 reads CASSQPGTLKGNEQFF. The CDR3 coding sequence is TGTGCCAGCAGTCAACCCGGGACACTTAAGGGGAATGAGCAGTTCTTC.

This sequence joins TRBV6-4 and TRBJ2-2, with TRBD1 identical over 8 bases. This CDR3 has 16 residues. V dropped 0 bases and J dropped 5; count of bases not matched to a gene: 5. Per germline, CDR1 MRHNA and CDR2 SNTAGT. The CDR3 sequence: CASSDSYRGTTGELFF. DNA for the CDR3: TGTGCCAGCAGTGACTCATACAGGGGGACGACCGGGGAGCTGTTTTTT.

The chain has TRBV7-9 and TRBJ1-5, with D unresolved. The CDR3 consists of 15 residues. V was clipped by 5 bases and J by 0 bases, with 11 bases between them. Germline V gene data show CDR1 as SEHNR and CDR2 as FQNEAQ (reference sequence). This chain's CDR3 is CASSQGGYSNQPQHF. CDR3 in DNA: TGTGCCAGCAGCCAAGGAGGGTATAGCAATCAGCCCCAGCATTTT.

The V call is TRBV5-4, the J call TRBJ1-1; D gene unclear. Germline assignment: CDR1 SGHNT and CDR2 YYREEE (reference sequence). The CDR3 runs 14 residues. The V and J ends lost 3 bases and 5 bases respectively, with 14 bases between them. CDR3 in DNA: TGTGCCAGCAGCTCCGGGCCCCGAGGGACTGAAGCTTTCTTT. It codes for CASSSGPRGTEAFF.

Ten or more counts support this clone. The DNA of the CDR3 is TGCGCCAGCCGGGCAGGGGAAGAGACCCAGTACTTC. Translating it yields CASRAGEETQYF. The rearrangement uses TRBV5-1 and TRBJ2-5, with a tentative D call TRBD1 (6 bases). The V end lost 7 bases, the J end lost 3 bases, and 10 bases lay between the germline ends. Looked up from germline, CDR1 is SGHRS and CDR2 is YFSETQ. The CDR3 runs to 12 residues.